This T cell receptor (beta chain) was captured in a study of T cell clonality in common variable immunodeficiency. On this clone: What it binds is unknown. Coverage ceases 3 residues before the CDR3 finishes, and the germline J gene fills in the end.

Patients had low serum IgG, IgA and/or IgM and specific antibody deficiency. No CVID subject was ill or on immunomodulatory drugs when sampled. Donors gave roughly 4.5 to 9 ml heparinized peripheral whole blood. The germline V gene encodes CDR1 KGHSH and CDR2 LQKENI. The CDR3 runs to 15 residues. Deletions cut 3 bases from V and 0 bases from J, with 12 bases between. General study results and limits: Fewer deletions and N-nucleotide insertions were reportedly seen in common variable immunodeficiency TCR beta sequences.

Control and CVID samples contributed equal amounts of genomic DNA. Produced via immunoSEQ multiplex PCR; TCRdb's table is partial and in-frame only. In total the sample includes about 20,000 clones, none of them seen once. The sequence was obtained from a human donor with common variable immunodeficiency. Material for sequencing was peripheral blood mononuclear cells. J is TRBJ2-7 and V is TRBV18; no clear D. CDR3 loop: CASSPSDSSSYEQYF. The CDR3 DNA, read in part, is TGTGCCAGCTCACCCAGTGACTCGAGCTCCTACGAG.